Below are 18 T cell receptor beta chains sequenced from a single sample in a study of regulatory T cells in long-lasting Graves disease. The sample's time point: newly diagnosed GD, antithyroid drugs for less than 3 months. Scientists built the TCR library using RNA that was extracted from PBMCs. Combining iRepertoire HTBI primers with Arm-PCR of CDR3 regions, the authors built TCR beta libraries. TCRdb ran MiXCR on the multiplex PCR reads and lists one entry per CDR3 protein. The sample holds around 250,000 distinct CDR3 sequences, 15% to 20% seen once. This same sample was also taken into another study, of T cells in Graves' hyperthyroidism and ophthalmopathy.

This specimen consisted of peripheral blood mononuclear cells (PBMCs), obtained at new diagnosis, from a patient treated with antithyroid drugs. The source is a woman in her twenties or thirties with Graves disease.

This clonotype was detected ten times or more. This chain connects TRBV12-3 or TRBV12-4 to TRBJ1-3, with 7 bases fitting TRBD1. The CDR3 sequence is 16 residues long. The J segment lost 0 bases and the V segment lost 6 bases, leaving 8 bases of the junction unmatched. For the CDR3, the DNA is TGTGCCAGCAGACCGCGGACAGGCGACTCTGGAAACACCATATATTTT. Translated, it gives CASRPRTGDSGNTIYF.

A word on this clonotype: A far larger clone is a single base away, which makes a read error likely. The chain couples TRBV7-9 to TRBJ2-7; TRBD1 matches 8 bases. The germline V gene has CDR1 SEHNR and CDR2 FQNEAQ (reference sequence). The CDR3 runs to 14 residues. This chain's CDR3 is CASSFRQGRNEQLF. The DNA for the CDR3 is TGTGCCAGCAGCTTCAGACAGGGGCGCAATGAGCAGCTCTTC.

Note on this clonotype: Given a far larger clone just one base away, this is likely a sequencing read error. This chain uses TRBV20-1 with TRBJ2-3, with TRBD2 matching 11 bases. Judging by the DNA end, TRBJ2-5 fits better; the J call may be wrong. The germline CDR1 and CDR2 sequences are DFQATT and SNEGSKA (reference sequence). The CDR3 extends over 14 amino acids. CDR3 in amino acids: CSASTSGGPEIQYF. In DNA, the CDR3 is TGCAGTGCTAGCACTAGCGGGGGCCCAGAGATCCAGTACTTC.

The sample holds many counts of this clonotype. The chain employs TRBV15 and TRBJ1-5; D gene unclear. Germline CDR1 is LNHNV and CDR2 is YYDKDF (reference sequence). The CDR3 length is 18 residues. Deletions cut 1 base from V and 0 bases from J, with 16 bases between. The CDR3 here is CATSRALRQTYSNQPQHF. The CDR3 DNA reads TGTGCCACCAGCAGAGCACTAAGGCAGACGTATAGCAATCAGCCCCAGCATTTT. The variable domain in full, completed from reference TRBV15 and TRBJ1-5, reads DAMVIQNPRYQVTQFGKPVTLSCSQTLNHNVMYWYQQKSSQAPKLLFHYYDKDFNNEADTPDNFQSRRPNTSFCFLDIRSPGLGDTAMYLCATSRALRQTYSNQPQHFGDGTRLSIL.

This clonotype was seen repeatedly, ten times or more. The chain recombines TRBV18 with TRBJ2-3, with D possibly TRBD2 on 6 matching bases. Germline-derived CDR1 and CDR2 are KGHSH and LQKENI. The CDR3 totals 15 residues. With 3 bases removed from V and 0 bases from J, the gap between germline ends came to 10 bases. The CDR3 spells CASSPTGASTDTQYF. For the CDR3, the DNA is TGTGCCAGCTCACCGACGGGAGCAAGCACAGATACGCAGTATTTT.

This clonotype was picked up a small number of times. The gene calls are TRBV9 and TRBJ2-1; 10 nucleotides align to TRBD2. Germline CDR1 and CDR2: SGDLS and YYNGEE. Trimming at V came to 5 bases and at J to 2 bases, leaving 25 bases not matched to a gene. The CDR3 loop spans 22 amino acids. CDR3 DNA sequence: TGTGCCAGCAGAGCTGCCGGGGACAGCGGGGGGGCCCAGGAGAGGACCTACAATGAGCAGTTCTTC. This codes for CASRAAGDSGGAQERTYNEQFF.

This clonotype appeared many times. The V and J genes are TRBV20-1 and TRBJ1-2; TRBD1 matches 8 bases. Germline V CDR1 and CDR2: DFQATT, SNEGSKA (reference sequence). Trimming removed 6 bases from V and 4 bases from J; junction bases left unmatched: 16. This CDR3 is 16 amino acids long. CDR3 sequence: CSAPSGQGSLGYGYTF. Written as DNA, the CDR3 is TGCAGTGCGCCCTCCGGACAGGGTTCCTTAGGCTATGGCTACACCTTC.

This clonotype has at least ten counts. The chain employs TRBV2 and TRBJ1-1; maybe TRBD1 (5 bases). V shed 5 bases and J shed 3 bases, with 13 bases lying between them. The CDR3 is 14 residues long. The germline gives CDR1 SNHLY, CDR2 FYNNEI. This chain's CDR3 is CASSLQGVDTEAFF. In DNA form, the CDR3 reads TGTGCCAGCAGTTTGCAGGGAGTTGACACTGAAGCTTTCTTT.

The chain uses TRBV3-1 and TRBJ2-3, with 8 nucleotides matching TRBD2. V shed 0 bases and J 2 bases; nucleotides not matched to a gene: 4. The CDR3 consists of 16 residues. Germline V gene sequence: CDR1 LGHDT, CDR2 YNNKEL (reference sequence). CDR3 nucleotides: TGTGCCAGCAGCCAAGAGAGCGGGAGTGACACAGATACGCAGTATTTT. This codes for CASSQESGSDTDTQYF.

As regards this clonotype: This likely traces to a read error, being one base from a far larger clone. The chain uses TRBV6-6 and TRBJ1-1, with a possible D match to TRBD1 (5 bases). The germline V and J ends were trimmed by 0 bases and 1 base, with 12 bases remaining between them. In germline, CDR1 is MNHNY, CDR2 SVGAGI (reference sequence). This CDR3 spans 16 amino acids. CDR3 in amino acids: CASSYSSAQGNTEAFF. The DNA of the CDR3 is TGTGCCAGCAGTTACTCGAGCGCTCAGGGGAACACTGAAGCTTTCTTT.

The chain recombines TRBV25-1 with TRBJ2-2; TRBD1 might be the D (6 bases). Germline CDR1 reads MGHDK; CDR2 reads SYGVNS. V was shortened by 6 bases and J by 4 bases, with 15 bases between the two germline ends. The CDR3 is 15 residues long. The CDR3 here is CASRPAGAGTGELFF. In DNA form, the CDR3 reads TGTGCCAGCAGACCAGCAGGGGCGGGCACCGGGGAGCTGTTTTTT.

The rearrangement uses TRBV4-2 and TRBJ2-7; TRBD1 aligns across 10 bases. The CDR3 runs 14 residues. CDR1 LGHNA and CDR2 YNFKEQ come from the germline V gene. J gave up 3 bases and V 1 base, and 0 bases lay outside the gene matches. CDR3 loop: CASSQGDRGYEQYF. The CDR3 nucleotides are TGTGCCAGCAGCCAAGGGGACAGGGGCTACGAGCAGTACTTC.

In this sample, this clonotype turned up a few times. V and J are TRBV19 and TRBJ1-2; unclear D gene. The germline V gene has CDR1 LNHDA and CDR2 SQIVND (reference sequence). The CDR3 has 18 amino acids. Trimming pared 4 bases from V and 0 bases from J, leaving 21 bases between. In DNA, the CDR3 is TGTGCCAGTAGTACCTTACAGTCGCAGTGGGCTCCTAACTATGGCTACACCTTC. It encodes CASSTLQSQWAPNYGYTF.

This clonotype was seen repeatedly, ten times or more. This chain connects TRBV12-3 or TRBV12-4 to TRBJ1-5; the D is unclear. This CDR3 spans 13 amino acids. V was trimmed by 6 bases and J by 0 bases, leaving 6 bases between them. The CDR3 DNA follows: TGTGCCAGCAGCCCTGATAGCAATCAGCCCCAGCATTTT. As protein: CASSPDSNQPQHF.

The rearrangement links TRBV19 to TRBJ1-6; 9 nucleotides align to TRBD1. The V gene's germline CDR1 is LNHDA and CDR2 SQIVND (reference sequence). V lost 6 bases and J lost 12; bases outside the gene matches: 12. CDR3 length: 15 residues. This CDR3 reads CASSPATGGIGPLHF. In DNA, the CDR3 is TGTGCCAGTAGCCCCGCGACAGGGGGGATCGGACCCCTCCACTTT.

This clonotype appeared many times. The CDR3 sequence: CASSLDPNTGELFF. In DNA, the CDR3 is TGTGCCAGCAGCTTAGATCCGAACACCGGGGAGCTGTTTTTT. The rearrangement links TRBV7-9 to TRBJ2-2; D is unclear. Germline CDR1 reads SEHNR; CDR2 reads FQNEAQ (reference sequence). This CDR3 is built from 14 residues. Trimming removed 1 base at V and 0 bases at J, with 3 bases between. Drawing the rest from reference TRBV7-9 and TRBJ2-2, the complete variable domain is DTGVSQNPRHKITKRGQNVTFRCDPISEHNRLYWYRQTLGQGPEFLTYFQNEAQLEKSRLLSDRFSAERPKGSFSTLEIQRTEQGDSAMYLCASSLDPNTGELFFGEGSRLTVL.

The chain employs TRBV6-1 and TRBJ1-4, with D maybe TRBD1 (5 bases). This CDR3 comprises 14 residues. Trimming removed 5 bases from V and 0 bases from J, with 7 bases in between. The germline V gene has CDR1 MNHNS and CDR2 SASEGT. CDR3 nucleotide sequence: TGTGCCAGCAGTACGACAGCAACTAATGAAAAACTGTTTTTT. This translates into CASSTTATNEKLFF.

The V and J genes are TRBV20-1 and TRBJ1-5, with a tentative D call TRBD1 (5 bases). The CDR3 extends over 14 amino acids. Germline V lookup: CDR1 DFQATT, CDR2 SNEGSKA (reference sequence). The V end lost 5 bases, the J end lost 5 bases, and 16 bases lay between the germline ends. The CDR3 DNA follows: TGCAGTGCTCCCCGGGGGGGGATCGATCAGCCCCAGCATTTT. It translates to CSAPRGGIDQPQHF.